Presented here are 30 T cell receptor beta chains from one specimen sequenced in a study of cytomegalovirus exposure and HLA in healthy donors. PCR employed 60 Vbeta and 13 Jbeta primers. Assay used: immunoSEQ multiplex PCR; TCRdb lists only in-frame clones, some missing. The sample holds fewer than 200,000 clones; over 75% are singletons and the top ten take less than 8%. Sequencing was performed on PBMCs. These TCRs come from a man aged 35 to 55 in good health and CMV-seropositive.

This sequence joins TRBV2 and TRBJ1-5; 9 nucleotides line up with TRBD1. This CDR3 spans 15 amino acids. Per the germline V gene, CDR1 is SNHLY and CDR2 is FYNNEI. V shed 6 bases and J 4 bases; nucleotides not matched to a gene: 7. CDR3: CASSGWDRANQPQHF. The CDR3 nucleotides read TGTGCCAGCAGCGGTTGGGACAGGGCGAATCAGCCCCAGCATTTT.

The chain couples TRBV9 to TRBJ2-1, with 8 nucleotides matching TRBD1. V was pared by 4 bases and J by 0 bases, with 3 bases of the junction left unmatched. Germline V gives CDR1 SGDLS, CDR2 YYNGEE. This CDR3 is 15 amino acids long. DNA of the CDR3: TGTGCCAGCAGCCCAGGGGGCGGCTCCTACAATGAGCAGTTCTTC. The encoded protein is CASSPGGGSYNEQFF.

The chain employs TRBV27 and TRBJ2-7; TRBD1 agrees at 8 bases. The CDR3 contains 15 residues. Unmatched junction bases numbered 5, after V lost 2 bases and J lost 2 bases. From germline, CDR1 is MNHEY and CDR2 SMNVEV (reference sequence). CDR3 in amino acids: CASSLGPQGAYEQYF. Written as DNA, the CDR3 is TGTGCCAGCAGTTTAGGGCCACAGGGGGCCTACGAGCAGTACTTC.

The CDR3 DNA sequence: TGTGCCAGCTCACCACCGCAGGCACTAGCCAAAAACATTCAGTACTTC. It encodes CASSPPQALAKNIQYF. V is TRBV18 and J is TRBJ2-4; D call uncertain. Germline V gene sequence: CDR1 KGHSH, CDR2 LQKENI. The CDR3 extends over 16 amino acids. Trimming left V 0 bases short and J 0 bases short, with 9 bases between.

This clone was seen only a few times. The chain uses TRBV19 and TRBJ2-2; 7 nucleotides match TRBD2. From germline, CDR1 is LNHDA and CDR2 SQIVND (reference sequence). There are 13 residues in the CDR3. V was clipped by 7 bases and J by 13 bases; unmatched bases: 12. CDR3 DNA: TGTGCCAGTATGGGGGGGTTCGGGGTGGGGCTGTTTTTT. Translating gives CASMGGFGVGLFF.

The gene calls are TRBV29-1 and TRBJ1-1, with TRBD1 identical over 7 bases. CDR1 and CDR2 from the germline V gene are SQVTM and ANQGSEA. The CDR3 runs 14 residues. The J segment lost 2 bases and the V segment lost 3 bases, leaving 6 bases of the junction unmatched. CDR3 sequence reads: CSVDRTGKNTEAFF. The DNA for the CDR3 is TGCAGCGTTGACCGGACAGGCAAAAACACTGAAGCTTTCTTT.

V and J are TRBV4-1 and TRBJ2-3; D call uncertain. V was trimmed by 5 bases and J by 6 bases, leaving 6 bases between them. This CDR3 region has 11 residues. The germline gives CDR1 MGHRA, CDR2 YSYEKL. The CDR3 region is CASSYGDTQYF. The CDR3 DNA reads as TGCGCCAGCAGCTACGGGGATACGCAGTATTTT.

The chain has TRBV19 and TRBJ1-2; tentative D call: TRBD1 (6 bases). CDR1 and CDR2 from the germline V gene are LNHDA and SQIVND (reference sequence). This CDR3 is 12 amino acids long. Trimming left V 8 bases short and J 3 bases short, with 10 bases between. The CDR3: CASRQAYYGYTF. DNA for the CDR3: TGTGCCAGTCGACAGGCTTACTATGGCTACACCTTC.

This clone showed up just a few times. The rearrangement joins TRBV11-3 to TRBJ1-4; 7 nucleotides match TRBD1. The ends lost 3 bases at V and 5 bases at J; junction bases unmatched: 9. The V gene's germline CDR1 is SGHNT and CDR2 YENEEA. The CDR3 covers 16 residues. The CDR3 sequence is CASSLPLTGQNEKLFF. Written as DNA, the CDR3 is TGTGCCAGCAGCTTGCCTTTGACAGGGCAAAATGAAAAACTGTTTTTT.

The chain recombines TRBV29-1 with TRBJ2-1; TRBD2 agrees at 8 bases. This CDR3 is 15 amino acids long. Trimming cost V 6 bases and J 1 base; bases outside gene matches: 8. The germline V gene encodes CDR1 SQVTM and CDR2 ANQGSEA. The CDR3 region is CSVVLGGRSYNEQFF. The CDR3 nucleotides read TGCAGCGTCGTTCTCGGCGGGAGGTCCTACAATGAGCAGTTCTTC.

The rearrangement links TRBV29-1 to TRBJ2-5; TRBD2 might be the D (6 bases). With 7 bases removed from V and 9 bases from J, the gap between germline ends came to 18 bases. Germline V gene sequence: CDR1 SQVTM, CDR2 ANQGSEA. CDR3 size: 12 residues. The CDR3 DNA is TGCAGCGAAGGGGCGCTATCGGGGGCCCAGTACTTC. As protein: CSEGALSGAQYF.

This chain connects TRBV7-6 to TRBJ2-5, with TRBD2 matching 8 bases. Germline V lookup: CDR1 SGHVS, CDR2 FNYEAQ. The CDR3 sequence is 16 residues long. Trimming took 1 base from V and 4 from J; bases not matched to a gene: 8. This CDR3 is CASSLVAREVTETQYF. CDR3 in DNA: TGTGCCAGCAGCTTAGTCGCGCGGGAGGTCACAGAGACCCAGTACTTC. Variable domain in full (rest from reference TRBV7-6 and TRBJ2-5): GAGVSQSPRYKVTKRGQDVALRCDPISGHVSLYWYRQALGQGPEFLTYFNYEAQQDKSGLPNDRFSAERPEGSISTLTIQRTEQRDSAMYRCASSLVAREVTETQYFGPGTRLLVL.

V and J are TRBV6-6 and TRBJ2-2; D may be TRBD2 (6 bases). This CDR3 is 14 amino acids long. The germline V and J ends were trimmed by 9 bases and 1 base, with 12 bases remaining between them. CDR1 MNHNY and CDR2 SVGAGI come from the germline V gene (reference sequence). Here the CDR3 DNA reads TGTGCCAGTAGGGACTCTTTGAACACCGGGGAGCTGTTTTTT. It codes for CASRDSLNTGELFF.

This sequence joins TRBV5-1 and TRBJ2-1; 10 positions agree with TRBD2. Germline V gene sequence: CDR1 SGHRS, CDR2 YFSETQ. V lost 0 bases and J lost 12; bases outside the gene matches: 9. The CDR3 runs to 15 residues. The CDR3 here is CASSLGSGRDPWQFF. CDR3 DNA sequence: TGCGCCAGCAGCTTGGGAAGCGGGAGGGATCCGTGGCAGTTCTTC.

This chain connects TRBV7-9 to TRBJ1-5, with D unresolved. V lost 0 bases and J lost 5, with 5 bases in between. The germline V gene encodes CDR1 SEHNR and CDR2 FQNEAQ (reference sequence). This CDR3 contains 13 residues. CDR3 region: CASSLAIYQPQHF. CDR3 coding DNA: TGTGCCAGCAGCTTAGCAATCTATCAGCCCCAGCATTTT.

V and J are TRBV5-1 and TRBJ2-3; 14 bases fit TRBD2. The CDR3 is 15 amino acids. Germline V gives CDR1 SGHRS, CDR2 YFSETQ. The junction had 5 bases not matched to a gene; V was cut back by 7 bases and J by 4 bases. As DNA, the CDR3 is TGCGCCAGCGGAGGACTAGCGGGAGGTGCAGATACGCAGTATTTT. Its protein product is CASGGLAGGADTQYF.

The chain recombines TRBV6-5 with TRBJ2-7; 8 positions agree with TRBD2. From germline, CDR1 is MNHEY and CDR2 SVGAGI. This CDR3 has 15 amino acids. V was clipped by 8 bases and J by 12 bases; unmatched bases: 21. CDR3 sequence (DNA): TGTGCCAGCGAAAGCCCCGGATTAGCGGGGCCTTTTCGGTACTTC. This sequence encodes CASESPGLAGPFRYF.

The V gene is TRBV5-1, the J gene TRBJ2-3; TRBD2 aligns across 8 bases. Trimming at V came to 4 bases and at J to 1 base, leaving 11 bases not matched to a gene. The CDR3 consists of 17 residues. The germline V gene has CDR1 SGHRS and CDR2 YFSETQ. In DNA, the CDR3 is TGCGCCAGCAGCCCCCTCCCGGGGGGGAGTGGCACAGATACGCAGTATTTT. Its translation: CASSPLPGGSGTDTQYF.

The genes are TRBV7-2 and TRBJ2-5; 10 positions match TRBD2. V shed 2 bases and J 4 bases; nucleotides not matched to a gene: 7. The CDR3 sequence is 16 residues long. Germline V gene sequence: CDR1 SGHTA, CDR2 FQGNSA. The CDR3 loop reads CASSLPGLALRETQYF. The CDR3 DNA sequence: TGTGCCAGCAGCTTACCGGGACTAGCGCTGAGAGAGACCCAGTACTTC.

This rearrangement joins TRBV5-1 to TRBJ1-6; unclear D gene. Germline values: CDR1 SGHRS, CDR2 YFSETQ. This CDR3 contains 16 residues. Trimming pared 0 bases from V and 8 bases from J, leaving 15 bases between. The CDR3 protein is CASSLDVRGADSPLHF. CDR3 coding DNA: TGCGCCAGCAGCTTGGACGTGCGGGGAGCGGATTCACCCCTCCACTTT.

The chain links TRBV19 to TRBJ1-1, with 9 positions matching TRBD1. V trimming: 1 base; J trimming: 3 bases; junction bases outside the gene matches: 6. The CDR3 runs to 16 residues. Germline-derived CDR1 and CDR2 are LNHDA and SQIVND (reference sequence). The CDR3, as DNA: TGTGCCAGTAGTATAGGAACAGGGGGCCCATACACTGAAGCTTTCTTT. Translating it yields CASSIGTGGPYTEAFF.

This chain uses TRBV7-9 with TRBJ2-6, with D maybe TRBD2 (5 bases). Germline V gene lookup returns CDR1 SEHNR and CDR2 FQNEAQ (reference sequence). The length of the CDR3 is 13 residues. The V end was cut by 10 bases, the J end by 0 bases, with 7 bases between. Here the CDR3 DNA reads TGTGCCACGGGGATCTCTGGGGCCAACGTCCTGACTTTC. It encodes CATGISGANVLTF.

The chain is built from TRBV28 and TRBJ2-5; 11 bases are shared with TRBD2. The CDR3 consists of 17 residues. CDR1 MDHEN and CDR2 SYDVKM come from the germline V gene. V trimming: 5 bases; J trimming: 0 bases; junction bases outside the gene matches: 8. The CDR3, as DNA: TGTGCCAGCAGTCCGCCACGACTAGCGGGGAACCAAGAGACCCAGTACTTC. This codes for CASSPPRLAGNQETQYF.

V is TRBV5-6 and J is TRBJ1-2; no firm D call. This CDR3 region has 13 residues. With 2 bases removed from V and 3 bases from J, the gap between germline ends came to 8 bases. CDR1 and CDR2 (germline): SGHDT, YYEEEE. CDR3 sequence: CASSLQSHYGYTF. The CDR3 bases are TGTGCCAGCAGCTTACAGAGCCACTATGGCTACACCTTC. Combining the CDR3 with reference TRBV5-6 and TRBJ1-2 gives the whole variable domain DAGVTQSPTHLIKTRGQQVTLRCSPKSGHDTVSWYQQALGQGPQFIFQYYEEEERQRGNFPDRFSGHQFPNYSSELNVNALLLGDSALYLCASSLQSHYGYTFGSGTRLTVV.

The chain is built from TRBV29-1 and TRBJ2-5, with 9 bases aligning to TRBD2. This CDR3 contains 14 residues. CDR1 SQVTM and CDR2 ANQGSEA come from the germline V gene. V shed 6 bases, J shed 4 bases, and the junction held 9 bases outside the gene matches. The CDR3 region has the DNA TGCAGCGTGCCCGGGACTAGCTTCCGAGAGACCCAGTACTTC. Protein product: CSVPGTSFRETQYF.

As DNA, the CDR3 is TGTGCCATCAGACAGGGGCCAAGCACAGATACGCAGTATTTT. Amino acids: CAIRQGPSTDTQYF. The V and J genes are TRBV28 and TRBJ2-3; TRBD1 aligns across 8 bases. J was trimmed by 0 bases and V by 10 bases; bases with no gene match: 6. CDR1 is MDHEN, CDR2 SYDVKM, per germline. CDR3 length: 14 amino acids. The full variable domain, rest sourced from reference TRBV28 and TRBJ2-3, is DVKVTQSSRYLVKRTGEKVFLECVQDMDHENMFWYRQDPGLGLRLIYFSYDVKMKEKGDIPEGYSVSREKKERFSLILESASTNQTSMYLCAIRQGPSTDTQYFGPGTRLTVL.

The genes are TRBV21-1 and TRBJ2-7; TRBD2, the D gene given by the table, was not confirmed from the DNA. TRBV21-1 is flagged as a pseudogene. The CDR3 runs 16 residues. CDR3 sequence reads: CASSSGLAGGAYEQYF. CDR3 bases: TGTGCCAGCAGCAGCGGACTAGCGGGAGGCGCGTACGAGCAGTACTTC.

V usage is TRBV1 and J usage is TRBJ2-1; the table's D call of TRBD2 was not tested on the DNA. TRBV1 is annotated as a pseudogene. CDR3 length equals 17 residues. The CDR3 loop reads CTSSQDRKGEGNNEQFF. CDR3 DNA sequence: TGCACCAGCAGCCAAGATCGGAAGGGGGAGGGCAACAATGAGCAGTTCTTC.

The V and J genes are TRBV7-2 and TRBJ1-6; D may be TRBD1 (6 bases). CDR1 is SGHTA, CDR2 FQGNSA, per germline. With 5 bases removed from V and 10 bases from J, the gap between germline ends came to 21 bases. This CDR3 is 16 amino acids long. CDR3 region: CASSSYGTIQRSPLHF. DNA of the CDR3: TGTGCCAGCAGCAGTTATGGGACAATCCAACGATCACCCCTCCACTTT.

The chain recombines TRBV5-6 with TRBJ2-7; a weak D match, TRBD1 (6 bases). V lost 4 bases and J lost 2, with 16 bases in between. This CDR3 region has 15 residues. Germline CDR1 and CDR2: SGHDT and YYEEEE. This CDR3 is CASSTYREPTYEQYF. The DNA for the CDR3 is TGTGCCAGCAGCACATACAGGGAACCTACCTACGAGCAGTACTTC.